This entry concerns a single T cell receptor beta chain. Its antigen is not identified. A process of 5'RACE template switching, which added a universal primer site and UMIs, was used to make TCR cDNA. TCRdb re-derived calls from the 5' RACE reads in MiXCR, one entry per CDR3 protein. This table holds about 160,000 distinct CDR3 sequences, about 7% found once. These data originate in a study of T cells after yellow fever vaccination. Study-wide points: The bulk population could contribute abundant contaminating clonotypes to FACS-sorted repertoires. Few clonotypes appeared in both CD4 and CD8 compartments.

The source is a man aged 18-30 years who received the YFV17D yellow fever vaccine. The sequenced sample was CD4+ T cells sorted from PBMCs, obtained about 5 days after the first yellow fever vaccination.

CDR3 loop: CSARDRVGARNQPQHF. CDR3 bases: TGCAGTGCTAGAGATAGGGTAGGGGCGCGGAATCAGCCCCAGCATTTT. The V and J genes are TRBV20-1 and TRBJ1-5; tentatively, D is TRBD1 (5 bases). This CDR3 comprises 16 residues. Per the germline V gene, CDR1 is DFQATT and CDR2 is SNEGSKA (reference sequence). The V end lost 0 bases, the J end lost 4 bases, and 16 bases lay between the germline ends.